This note documents a single T cell receptor beta chain sequence. This entry is derived from a study of T cell changes during pregnancy in multiple sclerosis. Germline V gene lookup returns CDR1 SGHTA and CDR2 FQGNSA. CDR3 length: 17 residues. The V and J ends lost 5 bases and 4 bases, in that order; junction bases with no gene match: 12. TCRdb's copy holds only in-frame clones and misses some; the assay was immunoSEQ multiplex PCR. The table lists more than 30,000 clones, around 89% of them singletons. The sequence was obtained from a female donor with multiple sclerosis, enrolled in a pregnancy study. The V and J genes are TRBV7-2 and TRBJ1-5, with TRBD1 matching 9 bases. Sample: CD8+ T cells from peripheral blood mononuclear cells, taken in the second trimester of pregnancy. The CDR3 coding sequence is TGTGCCAGCAGCCTCCTTAGTCTAGGACAGGGGAATCAGCCCCAGCATTTT. Protein: CASSLLSLGQGNQPQHF.